These T cell receptor beta chains were read from a single sample in a study of T cell repertoires in aging, cancer and after chemotherapy. TCRdb passed the multiplex PCR reads through MiXCR, listing each CDR3 protein once. The sample has 2,500 to 3,000 distinct CDR3 sequences; roughly 23% are singletons. Input material: blood. Receptors were obtained from a human donor with a solid tumor. Each CDR3 is given with its conserved first and last residue. The D gene is left open where the match is weak. Clone sizes are given selectively: once, few, many, or a class where the clone is expanded.

size: .; J: TRBJ2-2; length: 12; V: TRBV7-9; D: .; DNA: TGTGCCAGCAGCTTCGGAGGTGGGGAGCTGTTTTTT; CDR3: CASSFGGGELFF
size: .; J: TRBJ2-1; length: 13; V: TRBV5-1; D: TRBD1; DNA: TGCGCCAGCAGCGAAGGGACAGACAATGAGCAGTTCTTC; CDR3: CASSEGTDNEQFF
size: .; J: TRBJ1-1; length: 16; V: TRBV6-2/TRBV6-3; D: .; DNA: TGTGCCAGCACCTACAATCTTCGTGAGTGGGACACTGAAGCTTTCTTT; CDR3: CASTYNLREWDTEAFF
size: .; J: TRBJ2-3; length: 15; V: TRBV6-2/TRBV6-3; D: TRBD2; DNA: TGTGCCAGCAGAATTAGCGGGGGGGAAACAGATACGCAGTATTTT; CDR3: CASRISGGETDTQYF
size: .; J: TRBJ2-1; length: 14; V: TRBV14; D: .; DNA: TGTGCCAGCAGCCAAGACGGCACGTTGGCTGATCAGTTCTTC; CDR3: CASSQDGTLADQFF
size: .; J: TRBJ2-2; length: 13; V: TRBV7-2; D: .; DNA: TGTGCCAGCAGCTTAAGAAACTCCGGGGAGCTGTTTTTT; CDR3: CASSLRNSGELFF
size: .; J: TRBJ2-3; length: 15; V: TRBV7-9; D: .; DNA: TGTGCCAGCAGCTTGGGGGGGGGGGCAAGCGATACGCAGTATTTT; CDR3: CASSLGGGASDTQYF
size: .; J: TRBJ2-7; length: 13; V: TRBV12-3/TRBV12-4; D: TRBD1; DNA: TGTGCCAGCAGTTCCGGGACAGGGCGCGAGCAGTACTTC; CDR3: CASSSGTGREQYF
size: few; J: TRBJ2-1; length: 12; V: TRBV12-3/TRBV12-4; D: .; DNA: TGTGCCAGCAGTTTATACGGGCAGGAGCAGTTCTTC; CDR3: CASSLYGQEQFF
size: .; J: TRBJ1-1; length: 15; V: TRBV5-6; D: TRBD1; DNA: TGCGCCAGCAGCAAAAGGGACAGACAGAACACTGAAGCTTTCTTT; CDR3: CASSKRDRQNTEAFF
size: large; J: TRBJ2-1; length: 15; V: TRBV6-4; D: TRBD2; DNA: TGTGCCAGCAGTGATGACGGCGGGGGGATCAATGAGCAGTTCTTC; CDR3: CASSDDGGGINEQFF
size: medium-sized; J: TRBJ2-5; length: 14; V: TRBV19; D: .; DNA: TGTGCCAGTAAATGGCAGGCAGGGCAAGAGACCCAGTACTTC; CDR3: CASKWQAGQETQYF
size: .; J: TRBJ2-1; length: 18; V: TRBV20-1; D: TRBD2; DNA: TGCAGTGCTAGAGTTACGGCTAGCGGGGGGCCCACCTACAATGAGCAGTTCTTC; CDR3: CSARVTASGGPTYNEQFF
size: .; J: TRBJ2-3; length: 14; V: TRBV12-3/TRBV12-4; D: .; DNA: TGTGCCAGCAGTTTGAGCGGGCGCACAGATACGCAGTATTTT; CDR3: CASSLSGRTDTQYF
size: medium-sized; J: TRBJ1-6; length: 15; V: TRBV19; D: .; DNA: TGTGCCAGTAGTATAGACCAGGGTGGTAATTCACCCCTCCACTTT; CDR3: CASSIDQGGNSPLHF
size: few; J: TRBJ1-5; length: 21; V: TRBV19; D: TRBD1; DNA: TGTGCCAGTAGAGATGAGGCAAAAAGGACAGGGGACTGGATATGGAATCAGCCCCAGCATTTT; CDR3: CASRDEAKRTGDWIWNQPQHF
size: .; J: TRBJ2-7; length: 14; V: TRBV12-3/TRBV12-4; D: .; DNA: TGTGCCAGCAGTCCGTCGGGGATGGACTACGAGCAGTACTTC; CDR3: CASSPSGMDYEQYF
size: medium-sized; J: TRBJ2-3; length: 15; V: TRBV19; D: .; DNA: TGTGCCAGTAGTATATTGAGTCCTGGCACAGATACGCAGTATTTT; CDR3: CASSILSPGTDTQYF
size: .; J: TRBJ1-2; length: 12; V: TRBV28; D: .; DNA: TGTGCCAGCAGTTTTCGGGGGGGTGGCTACACCTTC; CDR3: CASSFRGGGYTF
size: .; J: TRBJ2-6; length: 15; V: TRBV15; D: .; DNA: TGTGCCACCAGCCTCGGGGGCTTTGAGGCCAACGTCCTGACTTTC; CDR3: CATSLGGFEANVLTF
size: medium-sized; J: TRBJ2-1; length: 15; V: TRBV6-5; D: .; DNA: TGTGCCAGCAGTCCTGTAGCGGCCCCCTACAATGAGCAGTTCTTC; CDR3: CASSPVAAPYNEQFF
size: medium-sized; J: TRBJ1-2; length: 14; V: TRBV7-9; D: .; DNA: TGTGCCAGCAGCTTTCAGCCTACTAACTATGGCTACACCTTC; CDR3: CASSFQPTNYGYTF
size: .; J: TRBJ1-2; length: 13; V: TRBV27; D: TRBD1; DNA: TGTGCCAGCAGTATCCGGACAGGGGGAGGCTACACCTTC; CDR3: CASSIRTGGGYTF
size: few; J: TRBJ2-7; length: 13; V: TRBV5-5; D: .; DNA: TGTGCCAGCAGCATAGGAAGGAGTTACGAGCAGTACTTC; CDR3: CASSIGRSYEQYF
size: .; J: TRBJ1-1; length: 14; V: TRBV4-3; D: TRBD1; DNA: TGCGCCAGCAGCCAAGGCCGAGACAGGGCTGAAGCTTTCTTT; CDR3: CASSQGRDRAEAFF
size: .; J: TRBJ1-2; length: 15; V: TRBV9; D: .; DNA: TGTGCCAGCAGCGCCCCGACAGGAGTGCACTATGGCTACACCTTC; CDR3: CASSAPTGVHYGYTF
size: few; J: TRBJ1-2; length: 15; V: TRBV2; D: .; DNA: TGTGCCAGCAGGGCATCACAGGGCCGGGGCTATGGCTACACCTTC; CDR3: CASRASQGRGYGYTF
size: .; J: TRBJ2-1; length: 16; V: TRBV18; D: TRBD2; DNA: TGTGCCAGCTCACCAAACAACGCGGGGGGATACAATGAGCAGTTCTTC; CDR3: CASSPNNAGGYNEQFF
size: medium-sized; J: TRBJ2-7; length: 17; V: TRBV5-6; D: .; DNA: TGTGCCAGCAGCTTGAGAACGGGGGTACACACCTACTACGAGCAGTACTTC; CDR3: CASSLRTGVHTYYEQYF
size: .; J: TRBJ1-2; length: 16; V: TRBV28; D: .; DNA: TGTGCCAGCAGTTTCGCGACAGGTCCATTTCTCTATGGCTACACCTTC; CDR3: CASSFATGPFLYGYTF
size: medium-sized; J: TRBJ2-3; length: 17; V: TRBV7-9; D: TRBD1; DNA: TGTGCCAGCAGCTCGTTTTTGACAGGGGGGACGGCAGATACGCAGTATTTT; CDR3: CASSSFLTGGTADTQYF
size: few; J: TRBJ2-1; length: 15; V: TRBV10-3; D: TRBD1; DNA: TGTGCCATCAGTGCGGACAGGGGGCTCAGCAATGAGCAGTTCTTC; CDR3: CAISADRGLSNEQFF
size: medium-sized; J: TRBJ1-1; length: 14; V: TRBV19; D: .; DNA: TGTGCCAGTACCGATCGGGTAGTGAACACTGAAGCTTTCTTT; CDR3: CASTDRVVNTEAFF
size: few; J: TRBJ2-3; length: 16; V: TRBV9; D: TRBD2; DNA: TGTGCCAGCAGCGCGCGCGGGGGGCCTTACACAGATACGCAGTATTTT; CDR3: CASSARGGPYTDTQYF
size: few; J: TRBJ2-6; length: 22; V: TRBV6-2/TRBV6-3; D: .; DNA: TGTGCCAGCAGTACCCCGATTGGGGGGTTCTTGGACCGCTCTTCTGGGGCCAACGTCCTGACTTTC; CDR3: CASSTPIGGFLDRSSGANVLTF
size: .; J: TRBJ1-4; length: 15; V: TRBV7-2; D: .; DNA: TGTGCCAGCAGTCGAACGGGCCCAACTAATGAAAAACTGTTTTTT; CDR3: CASSRTGPTNEKLFF
size: .; J: TRBJ1-2; length: 15; V: TRBV11-3; D: TRBD1; DNA: TGTGCCAGCAGCCCAACGGGACAGGGAGGTTATGGCTACACCTTC; CDR3: CASSPTGQGGYGYTF
size: medium-sized; J: TRBJ1-5; length: 14; V: TRBV19; D: .; DNA: TGTGCCAGTAGTATCGGCAGAATGGTTCAGCCCCAGCATTTT; CDR3: CASSIGRMVQPQHF
size: few; J: TRBJ1-1; length: 13; V: TRBV29-1; D: .; DNA: TGCAGCGTTGAAAGGTGTGGGAACACTGAAGCTTTCTTT; CDR3: CSVERCGNTEAFF
size: .; J: TRBJ2-3; length: 16; V: TRBV11-2; D: TRBD2; DNA: TGTGCCAGCAGCCCGAGACTAGCAGACCGCACAGATACGCAGTATTTT; CDR3: CASSPRLADRTDTQYF
size: .; J: TRBJ1-2; length: 14; V: TRBV5-5; D: .; DNA: TGTGCCAGCAGCCCTGGGGTAGCTAACTATGGCTACACCTTC; CDR3: CASSPGVANYGYTF
size: medium-sized; J: TRBJ2-5; length: 16; V: TRBV7-2; D: .; DNA: TGTGCCAGCTCCCGTAGGAGACAGGCTTTCCAAGAGACCCAGTACTTC; CDR3: CASSRRRQAFQETQYF
size: few; J: TRBJ2-7; length: 16; V: TRBV6-2/TRBV6-3; D: .; DNA: TGTGCCAGCACCCTTGAGAGACGCCGCCCTTCTTACGAGCAGTACTTC; CDR3: CASTLERRRPSYEQYF
size: few; J: TRBJ2-1; length: 16; V: TRBV6-5; D: .; DNA: TGTGCCAGCAGCCCCGGGGCAAAAGGGGTCTACAATGAGCAGTTCTTC; CDR3: CASSPGAKGVYNEQFF
size: medium-sized; J: TRBJ2-3; length: 11; V: TRBV10-3; D: .; DNA: TGTGCCATCATGAGCACAGATACGCAGTATTTT; CDR3: CAIMSTDTQYF
size: once; J: TRBJ2-7; length: 15; V: TRBV9; D: .; DNA: TGTGCCAGCAGCGTAGCTGCAACAGGCCTAGACGAGCAGTACTTC; CDR3: CASSVAATGLDEQYF
size: medium-sized; J: TRBJ1-6; length: 15; V: TRBV6-5; D: .; DNA: TGTGCCAGCAGTTCCGCGCAGGGTTATAATTCACCCCTCCACTTT; CDR3: CASSSAQGYNSPLHF
size: medium-sized; J: TRBJ2-1; length: 16; V: TRBV6-5; D: TRBD2; DNA: TGTGCCAGCAGTTACTCTAGCGGGGGGACCTACAATGAGCAGTTCTTC; CDR3: CASSYSSGGTYNEQFF
size: .; J: TRBJ2-3; length: 16; V: TRBV6-2/TRBV6-3; D: TRBD2; DNA: TGTGCCAGCAGTTACGGGCTAGCGGTAACCACAGATACGCAGTATTTT; CDR3: CASSYGLAVTTDTQYF
size: .; J: TRBJ1-3; length: 15; V: TRBV18; D: .; DNA: TGTGCCAGCTCACCAGGGGGGTCAACTGGAAACACCATATATTTT; CDR3: CASSPGGSTGNTIYF
size: medium-sized; J: TRBJ1-6; length: 15; V: TRBV19; D: .; DNA: TGTGCCAGTAGTATAGCCCACAGGGAGAATTCACCCCTCCACTTT; CDR3: CASSIAHRENSPLHF
size: few; J: TRBJ2-1; length: 16; V: TRBV6-5; D: TRBD1; DNA: TGTGCCAGCAGTTACTTCTTCCGGGACAGGGACAATGAGCAGTTCTTC; CDR3: CASSYFFRDRDNEQFF
size: medium-sized; J: TRBJ2-7; length: 13; V: TRBV20-1; D: .; DNA: TGCAGTGCTAGAGATCCTTTAAACTACGAGCAGTACTTC; CDR3: CSARDPLNYEQYF
size: medium-sized; J: TRBJ2-2; length: 17; V: TRBV19; D: TRBD1; DNA: TGTGCCAGTAGTATAATACGTACAGGGGGGTCCACCGGGGAGCTGTTTTTT; CDR3: CASSIIRTGGSTGELFF
size: medium-sized; J: TRBJ2-3; length: 16; V: TRBV20-1; D: .; DNA: TGCAGTGCAACCTCCCTGGGGGATCTACGCGCAGATACGCAGTATTTT; CDR3: CSATSLGDLRADTQYF
size: medium-sized; J: TRBJ2-1; length: 17; V: TRBV7-2; D: TRBD1; DNA: TGTGCCAGCAGCCGATCCGGGACAGGGGGCGGGTACAATGAGCAGTTCTTC; CDR3: CASSRSGTGGGYNEQFF
size: medium-sized; J: TRBJ1-1; length: 13; V: TRBV6-1; D: TRBD1; DNA: TGTGCCAGCAGTGTGACAGGGAGGCCTGAAGCTTTCTTT; CDR3: CASSVTGRPEAFF
size: once; J: TRBJ1-5; length: 15; V: TRBV10-3; D: .; DNA: TGTGCCATCAGTCAGGGGAATCATAGCAATCAGCCCCAGCATTTT; CDR3: CAISQGNHSNQPQHF